The present T cell receptor beta chain was sequenced within a study of T cells in Graves' hyperthyroidism and ophthalmopathy. The germline V gene encodes CDR1 DFQATT and CDR2 SNEGSKA (reference sequence). V shed 4 bases and J 5 bases; nucleotides not matched to a gene: 7. There are 15 residues in the CDR3. Amplification of TCR beta CDR3 regions used RNA as the template. The study used the HTBI primer set for a first-round RT-PCR of the TCR CDR3. TCRdb itself ran the multiplex PCR reads through MiXCR, one entry per CDR3 protein. The data contain roughly 530,000 distinct CDR3 sequences, under 20% of them singletons. There are many counts of this clonotype.

The chain links TRBV20-1 to TRBJ2-3, with 12 positions matching TRBD2. Sequenced input: blood. The TCR was taken from a woman under 30 with Graves' ophthalmopathy. CDR3 sequence reads: CSATNTGLAGDTQYF. The CDR3 DNA reads as TGCAGTGCTACAAACACGGGACTAGCGGGAGATACGCAGTATTTT.